This T cell receptor (beta chain) was observed in a study of spatial heterogeneity in lung cancer. For the study at large: Raw-read counts averaged over ten per unique TCR and UMI combination.

TCRdb processed the 5' RACE reads anew with MiXCR; each CDR3 protein has one entry. This sample yields about 36,000 distinct CDR3 sequences, of which just over 7.5% are seen a single time; roughly 9.9% belongs to the top ten. Comment on this clonotype: Antigen: not known.

Time point here: blood at routine non-recurrence follow-up after resection. Whole RNA came from tumor, nontumor lung or frozen PBMC and was sequenced without being sorted. CDR3 size: 12 residues. The germline V gene has CDR1 DFQATT and CDR2 SNEGSKA (reference sequence). The J segment lost 2 bases and the V segment lost 6 bases, leaving 3 bases of the junction unmatched. General study results and limits: More often at tumor resection than at routine follow-up, ubiquitous expanded tumor TCRs were detected in the blood.

Source: PBMCs, taken at follow-up. The gene calls are TRBV20-1 and TRBJ2-7; 8 bases map to TRBD1. This clonotype was obtained from a male donor with early-stage non-small cell lung cancer. The CDR3 DNA reads as TGCAGTGCCGCGGACAGGGCCTACGAGCAGTACTTC. This encodes CSAADRAYEQYF.